A single sample gave rise to the 30 T cell receptor beta chains below, sequenced in a study of T cells after yellow fever vaccination. Each CDR3 protein is one row after TCRdb ran MiXCR on the 5' RACE reads. The repertoire holds roughly 150,000 distinct CDR3 sequences, with around 7.3% as singletons. The sample here was CD4+ T cells sorted from PBMCs, taken 5 to 6 days after the first yellow fever vaccination. Every receptor here comes from a man between 18 and 29 years old who received the YFV17D yellow fever vaccine.

The chain recombines TRBV2 with TRBJ2-5, with a tentative D call TRBD1 (6 bases). The CDR3 extends over 17 amino acids. CDR1 is SNHLY, CDR2 FYNNEI, per germline. V lost 2 bases to trimming and J lost 7 bases, with 23 bases between them. CDR3 amino acids: CASSEQDIRDMPRTQYF. CDR3 nucleotides: TGTGCCAGCAGTGAACAAGACATCCGGGACATGCCAAGGACCCAGTACTTC.

This clonotype was seen at least ten times. V usage is TRBV4-1 and J usage is TRBJ2-3; TRBD1 aligns across 7 bases. This CDR3 has 17 residues. The junction had 15 bases not matched to a gene; V was cut back by 4 bases and J by 5 bases. Germline V gives CDR1 MGHRA, CDR2 YSYEKL. The CDR3 sequence: CASSLARTGARGDTQYF. The CDR3 DNA sequence: TGCGCCAGCAGCCTCGCCCGAACAGGGGCCCGGGGAGATACGCAGTATTTT.

This clonotype was recorded at least ten times. The chain links TRBV5-1 to TRBJ2-2; D perhaps matches TRBD1 (6 bases). Per the germline V gene, CDR1 is SGHRS and CDR2 is YFSETQ. The length of the CDR3 is 13 residues. With 4 bases removed from V and 6 bases from J, the gap between germline ends came to 10 bases. The CDR3 protein is CASSPTGSGELFF. In DNA form, the CDR3 reads TGCGCCAGCAGCCCCACAGGGTCCGGGGAGCTGTTTTTT.

This clonotype was seen at least ten times. The genes are TRBV12-3 or TRBV12-4 and TRBJ1-1; D is unresolved. Trimming took 5 bases from V and 3 from J, leaving 7 bases between them. This CDR3 comprises 12 residues. CDR3 DNA sequence: TGTGCCAGCAGTAACAGCTACACTGAAGCTTTCTTT. Protein sequence: CASSNSYTEAFF.

This clonotype was counted at least ten times. The chain carries TRBV18 and TRBJ2-1; D is possibly TRBD1 (6 bases). Looked up from germline, CDR1 is KGHSH and CDR2 is LQKENI. Between the trimmed V and J ends, which lost 6 bases and 7 bases, there was a span of 19 bases. The CDR3 totals 15 residues. In nucleotides, the CDR3 is TGTGCCAGCTCCCCCGATGGGGGCTCAGGTAATGAGCAGTTCTTC. Protein sequence: CASSPDGGSGNEQFF. Full variable domain (remainder filled in from reference TRBV18 and TRBJ2-1): NAGVMQNPRHLVRRRGQEARLRCSPMKGHSHVYWYRQLPEEGLKFMVYLQKENIIDESGMPKERFSAEFPKEGPSILRIQQVVRGDSAAYFCASSPDGGSGNEQFFGPGTRLTVL.

This clonotype was detected many times. This chain connects TRBV7-9 to TRBJ2-7, with 9 bases lining up with TRBD2. The V and J ends lost 10 bases and 5 bases, in that order; junction bases with no gene match: 15. The CDR3 is 15 residues long. The germline CDR1 and CDR2 sequences are SEHNR and FQNEAQ (reference sequence). CDR3 DNA sequence: TGTGCCATCCACGCGATTGCGGGGGGGCCGGACGAGCAGTACGTC. It encodes CAIHAIAGGPDEQYV.

This clonotype appeared many times. The chain couples TRBV20-1 to TRBJ2-1; a possible D gene is TRBD2 (6 bases). This CDR3 comprises 12 residues. Trimming cost V 5 bases and J 9 bases, with 14 bases left between them. Germline CDR1 and CDR2: DFQATT and SNEGSKA (reference sequence). CDR3 sequence reads: CSAPGLGGEQFF. Written as DNA, the CDR3 is TGCAGTGCTCCGGGTCTGGGGGGTGAGCAGTTCTTC.

This clonotype was seen at least ten times. The chain is built from TRBV5-1 and TRBJ2-3, with 8 nucleotides matching TRBD1. The junction had 9 bases not matched to a gene; V was cut back by 6 bases and J by 3 bases. The CDR3 runs to 15 residues. Germline CDR1 SGHRS, CDR2 YFSETQ. The DNA of the CDR3 is TGCGCCAGCAAGACAGGGGCGCCAGGTACAGATACGCAGTATTTT. As protein: CASKTGAPGTDTQYF. Together with reference TRBV5-1 and TRBJ2-3, the CDR3 gives the full variable domain: KAGVTQTPRYLIKTRGQQVTLSCSPISGHRSVSWYQQTPGQGLQFLFEYFSETQRNKGNFPGRFSGRQFSNSRSEMNVSTLELGDSALYLCASKTGAPGTDTQYFGPGTRLTVL.

There are a few counts of this clonotype. The J gene is TRBJ1-1, the V gene TRBV5-7; 7 bases agree with TRBD1. Being an ORF, TRBV5-7 has a function that is uncertain. The CDR3 covers 17 residues. The V and J ends lost 5 bases and 4 bases, in that order; junction bases with no gene match: 17. CDR3 residues: CASRPAGTVNLGTEAFF. CDR3 DNA: TGTGCCAGCAGACCTGCCGGGACAGTCAACCTGGGCACTGAAGCTTTCTTT.

The sample holds many counts of this clonotype. The chain's CDR3 is CASSRLSGTSSKNIQYF. The CDR3 DNA sequence: TGTGCCAGCAGCCGCTTGTCAGGGACAAGCTCCAAAAACATTCAGTACTTC. The V call is TRBV3-1, the J call TRBJ2-4; D possibly corresponds to TRBD1 (6 bases). The V gene lost 4 bases and the J gene lost 2 bases, with 18 bases spanning the gap. The CDR3 length is 17 residues. Germline V lookup: CDR1 LGHDT, CDR2 YNNKEL (reference sequence).

The V call is TRBV29-1, the J call TRBJ1-3; D remains unclear. V lost 4 bases to trimming and J lost 3 bases, with 10 bases between them. Germline lookup yields CDR1 SQVTM and CDR2 ANQGSEA. This CDR3 spans 13 amino acids. CDR3 coding DNA: TGCAGCGTTGCTCCGGGGAATGGAAACACCATATATTTT. Residues: CSVAPGNGNTIYF.

The rearrangement links TRBV5-1 to TRBJ2-1; 11 bases fit TRBD1. From germline, CDR1 is SGHRS and CDR2 YFSETQ. V lost 4 bases and J lost 6; bases outside the gene matches: 3. This CDR3 has 14 residues. In nucleotides, the CDR3 is TGCGCCAGCAGCCTGGGACAGGGGGTCAATGAGCAGTTCTTC. It is translated as CASSLGQGVNEQFF. Looking up the rest from reference TRBV5-1 and TRBJ2-1 gives the full variable domain: KAGVTQTPRYLIKTRGQQVTLSCSPISGHRSVSWYQQTPGQGLQFLFEYFSETQRNKGNFPGRFSGRQFSNSRSEMNVSTLELGDSALYLCASSLGQGVNEQFFGPGTRLTVL.

Remarks on this clonotype: One end of the junction fails to match germline, which may point to a read error. V is TRBV12-3 or TRBV12-4 and J is TRBJ2-5; the match to TRBD1 covers 11 bases. This CDR3 is built from 14 residues. The CDR3 nucleotides read TGTGCCAGCAGTAGGACAGGGGGCCAAGGGACCCAGTACTTC. Translation gives CASSRTGGQGTQYF.

This clonotype came up many times. The chain couples TRBV4-1 to TRBJ2-4, with a possible D match to TRBD1 (5 bases). From germline, CDR1 is MGHRA and CDR2 YSYEKL. V was trimmed by 2 bases and J by 2 bases, leaving 7 bases between them. The CDR3 runs to 14 residues. CDR3 in amino acids: CASSQPGTKNIQYF. The DNA for the CDR3 is TGCGCCAGCAGCCAACCAGGGACCAAAAACATTCAGTACTTC.

Remarks on this clonotype: Compared with germline, one end of the junction differs, possibly owing to a read error. CDR3 amino acids: CASIERAGGPGTQYF. Written as DNA, the CDR3 is TGTGCCAGCATTGAACGAGCGGGGGGGCCTGGGACCCAGTACTTC. This rearrangement joins TRBV2 to TRBJ2-5, with TRBD2 identical over 10 bases. The CDR3 length is 15 residues. Germline assignment: CDR1 SNHLY and CDR2 FYNNEI.

In this sample, this clonotype turned up many times. This chain uses TRBV4-2 with TRBJ1-6; tentative D call: TRBD1 (5 bases). Trimming took off 2 bases at V and 13 bases at J, with 15 bases between the two ends. Germline CDR1 and CDR2: LGHNA and YNFKEQ. The CDR3 covers 14 residues. In nucleotides, the CDR3 is TGTGCCAGCAGCCAAAGGGGCCGCGGGGGTCCCCTCCACTTT. Translating it yields CASSQRGRGGPLHF.

This clonotype was seen more than once but under ten times. The rearrangement joins TRBV5-6 to TRBJ2-7; 9 positions agree with TRBD1. The CDR3 extends over 16 amino acids. CDR1 SGHDT and CDR2 YYEEEE come from the germline V gene. V lost 0 bases to trimming and J lost 3 bases; unmatched junction nucleotides: 7. CDR3 nucleotide sequence: TGTGCCAGCAGCTTGGGGGGACAGGGAGAGGTCTACGAGCAGTACTTC. This translates into CASSLGGQGEVYEQYF.

For this clonotype: Since a much larger clone is just one base distant, this may be a read error. The chain couples TRBV2 to TRBJ2-5; perhaps TRBD2 as D (5 bases). Germline CDR1 and CDR2: SNHLY and FYNNEI. The CDR3 totals 15 residues. V shed 10 bases and J shed 5 bases, with 23 bases lying between them. The chain's CDR3 is CATGMLDLTGETQYF. CDR3 in DNA: TGTGCCACCGGGATGTTGGACCTAACGGGCGAGACCCAGTACTTC.

The rearrangement joins TRBV10-2 to TRBJ1-1; 8 nucleotides line up with TRBD1. CDR3 length: 13 residues. The germline gives CDR1 WSHSY, CDR2 SAAADI. Trimming took 11 bases from V and 4 from J; bases not matched to a gene: 9. CDR3 sequence (DNA): TGCGCCTGTAGAAACAGGGGGACCACTGAAGCTTTCTTT. This sequence encodes CACRNRGTTEAFF.

This clonotype was seen repeatedly, ten times or more. This sequence joins TRBV5-5 and TRBJ2-3; D is undetermined. The CDR3 is made up of 14 amino acids. The V gene lost 0 bases and the J gene lost 4 bases, with 9 bases spanning the gap. Per germline, CDR1 SGHKS and CDR2 YYEKEE (reference sequence). The CDR3 DNA reads as TGTGCCAGCAGCTTGGAATATTTCGCAGATACGCAGTATTTT. Protein sequence: CASSLEYFADTQYF.

This clonotype was recorded a few times. The chain joins TRBV20-1 to TRBJ1-3; no definite D call. This CDR3 is 13 amino acids long. The V end was cut by 4 bases, the J end by 2 bases, with 9 bases between. Germline V CDR1 and CDR2: DFQATT, SNEGSKA (reference sequence). DNA of the CDR3: TGCAGTGCTATAGCGTATCCTGGAAACACCATATATTTT. It encodes CSAIAYPGNTIYF.

This clonotype was picked up many times. The chain couples TRBV11-2 to TRBJ2-6; D ambiguous. This CDR3 is built from 13 residues. Trimming left V 3 bases short and J 4 bases short, with 4 bases between. The germline gives CDR1 SGHAT, CDR2 FQNNGV. The CDR3 region is CASSFSGANVLTF. CDR3 nucleotide sequence: TGTGCCAGCAGCTTTTCAGGGGCCAACGTCCTGACTTTC.

This clonotype was seen at least ten times. CDR3 nucleotide sequence: TGTGCCAGCAGTGAAGCCGGGGAAGGCAATCAGCCCCAGCATTTT. The encoded protein is CASSEAGEGNQPQHF. The J gene is TRBJ1-5, the V gene TRBV2; no definite D call. The V and J ends lost 0 bases and 2 bases respectively, with 8 bases between them. The CDR3 runs 15 residues. Germline assignment: CDR1 SNHLY and CDR2 FYNNEI. Using reference TRBV2 and TRBJ1-5 for the parts outside the CDR3, the full variable domain is EPEVTQTPSHQVTQMGQEVILRCVPISNHLYFYWYRQILGQKVEFLVSFYNNEISEKSEIFDDQFSVERPDGSNFTLKIRSTKLEDSAMYFCASSEAGEGNQPQHFGDGTRLSIL.

The rearrangement uses TRBV7-9 and TRBJ2-3; D remains ambiguous. Trimming took 1 base from V and 5 from J, leaving 10 bases between them. CDR1 is SEHNR, CDR2 FQNEAQ, per germline (reference sequence). The CDR3 is made up of 14 amino acids. CDR3 sequence: CASSLDLDKDTQYF. The CDR3 DNA sequence: TGTGCCAGCAGCTTAGACCTCGATAAAGATACGCAGTATTTT. The complete variable domain, with remaining parts taken from reference TRBV7-9 and TRBJ2-3, reads DTGVSQNPRHKITKRGQNVTFRCDPISEHNRLYWYRQTLGQGPEFLTYFQNEAQLEKSRLLSDRFSAERPKGSFSTLEIQRTEQGDSAMYLCASSLDLDKDTQYFGPGTRLTVL.

This clonotype was seen a handful of times. The genes are TRBV7-9 and TRBJ1-2, with D perhaps matching TRBD1 (5 bases). Germline CDR1 is SEHNR and CDR2 is FQNEAQ (reference sequence). The CDR3 has 15 residues. The V end was cut by 1 base, the J end by 1 base, with 10 bases between. The CDR3 DNA sequence: TGTGCCAGCAGCTTAGTAGCCGGGGGTAACTATGGCTACACCTTC. Translated: CASSLVAGGNYGYTF.

This clonotype was seen many times. The conserved phenylalanine or tryptophan normally closing the CDR3 is absent here, so this likely arose from a read error. The DNA is left out, because the CDR3 cannot be placed on it with certainty; the CDR3 is given as TCRdb lists it. The chain couples TRBV5-6 to TRBJ1-1. A total of 11 residues make up the CDR3, ends included. Germline assignment: CDR1 SGHDT and CDR2 YYEEEE. CDR3 residues: CASSLFQTFTV.

This clonotype was recorded many times. Written as DNA, the CDR3 is TGTGCCAGCAGTTCCTTCCAGGGACGGGAGCAGTACGTC. Translation gives CASSSFQGREQYV. The rearrangement joins TRBV28 to TRBJ2-7, with D perhaps TRBD1 or TRBD2 (5 bases each). This CDR3 is built from 13 residues. Germline CDR1 reads MDHEN; CDR2 reads SYDVKM. Between the trimmed V and J ends, which lost 4 bases and 7 bases, there was a span of 14 bases.

This clonotype was seen repeatedly, ten times or more. The V and J genes are TRBV7-2 and TRBJ2-2; the match to TRBD2 covers 9 bases. The CDR3 length is 14 residues. CDR1 is SGHTA and CDR2 is FQGNSA in the germline V gene. The V and J ends lost 5 bases and 6 bases, in that order; junction bases with no gene match: 4. Here the CDR3 DNA reads TGTGCCAGCAGCGCGGGACTAGCCTCCGGGGAGCTGTTTTTT. Protein product: CASSAGLASGELFF.

This clonotype was counted at least ten times. The V gene is TRBV20-1, the J gene TRBJ2-1; 11 nucleotides match TRBD2. Germline V gene sequence: CDR1 DFQATT, CDR2 SNEGSKA (reference sequence). The V segment lost 2 bases and the J segment 8 bases; nucleotides outside the gene matches: 17. The CDR3 length is 18 residues. The CDR3 region is CSARPQRPLAGGSHEQFF. In DNA, the CDR3 is TGCAGTGCTAGACCTCAGCGTCCCCTAGCGGGGGGTAGTCATGAGCAGTTCTTC.

This clonotype was observed many times. This sequence joins TRBV19 and TRBJ1-2; weak D call: TRBD1 (5 bases). Germline CDR1 LNHDA, CDR2 SQIVND (reference sequence). This CDR3 is built from 13 residues. V was trimmed by 5 bases and J by 7 bases, leaving 14 bases between them. The CDR3 loop is CASSEQGFGGYTF. The CDR3 DNA reads TGTGCCAGTAGTGAGCAGGGCTTCGGTGGCTACACCTTC.